This T cell receptor beta chain was documented in a study of T cell changes during pregnancy in multiple sclerosis (dated by TCRdb to between 2019 and 2020). About the investigation overall: Changes in the T cell repertoire over the course of pregnancy were examined in this study in women with multiple sclerosis.

From the cysteine through the phenylalanine, the CDR3 covers 13 amino acids. Only the CDR3 DNA stays, 39 bases, in frame from base 1. From a lookup of the germline V gene (reference sequence), CDR1 and CDR2 are SSHAT and FNYEAQ. Library method: the immunoSEQ multiplex PCR assay. As stored in TCRdb, this immuneACCESS dataset retains in-frame rearrangements with V and J assigned. A fraction of the clones does not appear; measured against another copy, unresolved V genes explain less than half of the discrepancy, and the remainder lacks a known reason. This sample lists around 53,000 clones; 90% were detected once. Together, the top ten hold approximately 3% of the sample. For this clone: No antigen is known for it. The junction departs from germline at one end; a sequencing error may be responsible.

This receptor was identified in a female donor with multiple sclerosis, enrolled in a pregnancy study. The rearrangement combines TRBV7-7 with TRBJ2-1, with 10 central nucleotides matching TRBD2. The specimen was CD8+ T cells from peripheral blood mononuclear cells, collected before pregnancy. The nucleotide sequence reads TGTGCTAGCAGCCCAGCGGGGGGGTATGAGCAGTTCTTC. It is translated as CASSPAGGYEQFF.